The T cell receptor (beta chain) described here comes from a study of blood T cell repertoires in COVID-19. Study background: T cells, B-cell-depleted T cells, or PBMCs provided the cDNA or gDNA that served as material.

Measured with immunoSEQ multiplex PCR; TCRdb has only the in-frame clones, and not every one. This sample has some 390,000 clones; more than 80% occur once, and the top ten carry more than 0.95%. V was trimmed by 7 bases and J by 1 base, leaving 13 bases between them. The CDR3 extends over 14 amino acids. Looked up from germline, CDR1 is GTSNPN and CDR2 is SVGIG (reference sequence). Individuals drawn from 24 US areas were roughly 18 to 95 years old. Recovered Cohort 3 donors showed two negative PCRs, clearance, or symptom resolution. The V and J genes are TRBV30 and TRBJ1-4, with D perhaps TRBD1 (6 bases). This TCR was sampled from a man younger than 45 who had recovered from COVID-19. Source material: PBMCs or T cells enriched from blood (not recorded which). In nucleotides, the CDR3 is TGTGCCTCTTCTTGGACAGTAACTAATGAAAAACTGTTTTTT. Its protein is CASSWTVTNEKLFF. Drawing the rest from reference TRBV30 and TRBJ1-4, the complete variable domain is SQTIHQWPATLVQPVGSPLSLECTVEGTSNPNLYWYRQAAGRGLQLLFYSVGIGQISSEVPQNLSASRPQDRQFILSSKKLLLSDSGFYLCASSWTVTNEKLFFGSGTQLSVL.